Below, 7 T cell receptor beta chains from the same sample are listed, as sequenced in a study of beta chain features in type 1 diabetes. Whole-study findings and limits: Moderately but significantly shorter TCRB CDR3s were found in Type 1 diabetes patients in all four CD4+ subsets.

These receptors have no known antigen. Reverse transcribing all isolated RNA meant expressed TCRB transcripts were sequenced. Libraries were prepared by immunoSEQ multiplex PCR; TCRdb keeps only in-frame clonotypes and omits some of them. Altogether hundreds of thousands of clones are present, 10% to 15% being singletons, with the ten largest covering 0.0085% to 0.012%. Source material: naive CD4+ T cells from blood. These receptors were collected from a woman between 18 and 29 years old with type 1 diabetes.

The CDR3 reads CATHMNTEAFF. The CDR3 nucleotides read TGTGCCACACACATGAACACTGAAGCTTTCTTT. The chain has TRBV19 and TRBJ1-1; D ambiguous. V was pared by 10 bases and J by 0 bases, with 6 bases between. The CDR3 extends over 11 amino acids. CDR1 and CDR2 (germline): LNHDA, SQIVND (reference sequence).

CDR3 loop: CASMIQGIAGELFF. The CDR3 region has the DNA TGTGCCAGCATGATACAGGGAATTGCGGGGGAGCTGTTTTTT. V usage is TRBV5-4 and J usage is TRBJ2-2, with D possibly TRBD1 on 6 matching bases. Trimming left V 6 bases short and J 8 bases short, with 17 bases between. The CDR3 runs to 14 residues. Germline V gene sequence: CDR1 SGHNT, CDR2 YYREEE (reference sequence).

This clone has just a few counts. The chain uses TRBV30 and TRBJ2-1; D unresolved. V lost 2 bases to trimming and J lost 3 bases, with 8 bases between them. Germline V gene lookup returns CDR1 GTSNPN and CDR2 SVGIG (reference sequence). This CDR3 is 13 amino acids long. CDR3 protein: CAWSQAFYNEQFF. The DNA for the CDR3 is TGTGCCTGGAGTCAAGCGTTCTACAATGAGCAGTTCTTC.

The DNA for the CDR3 is TGTGCCTGGAGTGCTCTCGGGAGCGGAACCCAGTACTTC. Translation gives CAWSALGSGTQYF. The chain recombines TRBV30 with TRBJ2-5; D might be TRBD2 (6 bases). V was pared by 1 base and J by 8 bases, with 14 bases between. Germline assignment: CDR1 GTSNPN and CDR2 SVGIG (reference sequence). The CDR3 is 13 amino acids.

This rearrangement joins TRBV9 to TRBJ2-5; 9 nucleotides agree with TRBD1. Germline V CDR1 and CDR2: SGDLS, YYNGEE. The length of the CDR3 is 16 residues. V shed 0 bases and J 1 base; nucleotides not matched to a gene: 4. This chain's CDR3 is CASSVAAQGAQETQYF. The CDR3, as DNA: TGTGCCAGCAGCGTAGCCGCACAGGGGGCCCAAGAGACCCAGTACTTC.

This clone was detected a few times. V gene TRBV7-2 combines with J gene TRBJ1-5; 7 nucleotides line up with TRBD1. J gave up 0 bases and V 5 bases, and 7 bases lay outside the gene matches. CDR3 size: 16 residues. Germline CDR1 and CDR2: SGHTA and FQGNSA. This CDR3 reads CASSPTGARSNQPQHF. Here the CDR3 DNA reads TGTGCCAGCAGCCCTACAGGGGCCCGTAGCAATCAGCCCCAGCATTTT.

The V and J genes are TRBV6-1 and TRBJ2-5, with 11 bases identical to TRBD2. Trimming at V came to 5 bases and at J to 2 bases, leaving 4 bases not matched to a gene. This CDR3 contains 15 residues. The germline V gene has CDR1 MNHNS and CDR2 SASEGT. Here the CDR3 DNA reads TGTGCCAGCAGTCCCCTAGCGGGAGGTCAAGAGACCCAGTACTTC. Protein: CASSPLAGGQETQYF.